This T cell receptor (beta chain) was profiled in a study of blood T cell repertoires in COVID-19. Study details: The study drew acute and convalescent COVID-19 samples from the United States, Italy and Spain. Sample material is recorded as cDNA or gDNA derived from T cells, B-cell-depleted T cells, or PBMCs.

V lost 5 bases and J lost 6; bases outside the gene matches: 10. From germline, CDR1 is MNHEY and CDR2 SVGAGI. The length of the CDR3 is 15 residues. In the authors' methods: The assay estimated nucleated cells by amplifying reference gene primers. Clones were sequenced by immunoSEQ multiplex PCR, and TCRdb holds only the in-frame ones, with some missing. The DNA gave D and trimming, while V, J and clone size come from that table. The sample has tens of thousands of clones; 83% are singletons. The sample comprised peripheral blood. This clonotype originated in a human donor in a cohort sampled during active COVID-19. This chain joins TRBV6-5 and TRBJ1-5, with 7 bases identical to TRBD1. The CDR3 region has the DNA TGTGCCAGCAGTCCCCTCGACAGGGCTGGTCAGCCCCAGCATTTT. Its translation: CASSPLDRAGQPQHF.